This TCR beta chain derives from a study of blood T cell repertoires in COVID-19. Study context: Donors in the United States, Italy and Spain gave samples during acute or convalescent COVID-19.

Per the study methods: From reference gene primer amplification, estimates of nucleated cell counts were derived. Clones were read by immunoSEQ multiplex PCR, and TCRdb kept only the in-frame ones, dropping some. V and J calls and clone size are as listed in that table; D and trimming were resolved from the DNA. The repertoire holds over 120,000 clones, with approximately 88% as singletons. Germline CDR1 is SGHRS and CDR2 is YFSETQ. The V end lost 2 bases, the J end lost 3 bases, and 14 bases lay between the germline ends. This CDR3 has 15 residues. This clone has a handful of counts. The sequenced sample was peripheral blood. This receptor was identified in a woman in her fifties or sixties with acute or convalescent COVID-19. This rearrangement joins TRBV5-1 to TRBJ1-1; D might be TRBD1 (5 bases). The CDR3 sequence is CASSFDGGPDTEAFF. The CDR3, as DNA: TGCGCCAGCAGCTTCGACGGGGGTCCGGACACTGAAGCTTTCTTT.